Listed here are 10 T cell receptor beta chains from one sample, sequenced in a study of graft-versus-host responses after intestinal transplantation. The graft tissue was processed, and this released both intraepithelial and lamina propria lymphocytes. Sequencing used immunoSEQ multiplex PCR; TCRdb keeps in-frame clones, though not all of them. The sample records more than 50,000 clones, roughly 89% being singletons. The sample here was ileum tissue, taken roughly 54 weeks after transplant. The receptors were gathered from a human patient who received an intestinal transplant, so some T cells may come from the graft donor.

The chain couples TRBV18 to TRBJ2-6; D ambiguous. Germline CDR1 KGHSH, CDR2 LQKENI. V lost 2 bases to trimming and J lost 1 base, with 6 bases between them. The CDR3 is 15 residues long. The DNA of the CDR3 is TGTGCCAGCTCACCAGAAAGGTCTGGGGCCAACGTCCTGACTTTC. Translation gives CASSPERSGANVLTF.

The rearrangement uses TRBV6-1 and TRBJ2-7; D is perhaps TRBD2 (6 bases). Trimming pared 1 base from V and 4 bases from J, leaving 14 bases between. The CDR3 consists of 15 residues. Germline V gene lookup returns CDR1 MNHNS and CDR2 SASEGT. Here the CDR3 reads CASSEGPGLAYEQYF. CDR3 sequence (DNA): TGTGCCAGCAGTGAAGGCCCGGGACTCGCATACGAGCAGTACTTC.

The chain couples TRBV6-5 to TRBJ1-5; D unresolved. V was clipped by 4 bases and J by 0 bases, with 10 bases between them. The CDR3 covers 15 residues. The germline V gene has CDR1 MNHEY and CDR2 SVGAGI. CDR3 in amino acids: CASSSSGYSNQPQHF. CDR3 in DNA: TGTGCCAGCAGTTCGTCAGGTTATAGCAATCAGCCCCAGCATTTT.

The J gene is TRBJ2-5, the V gene TRBV6-5, with no clear D. The CDR3 extends over 12 amino acids. Per germline, CDR1 MNHEY and CDR2 SVGAGI. Trimming took 9 bases from V and 5 from J, leaving 13 bases between them. Here the CDR3 DNA reads TGTGCCAGTCGGACGTCTGTGGAGACCCAGTACTTC. The encoded protein is CASRTSVETQYF.

This chain uses TRBV5-1 with TRBJ2-7; tentatively, D is TRBD1 (6 bases). V was shortened by 4 bases and J by 0 bases, with 14 bases between the two germline ends. This CDR3 comprises 15 residues. The germline V gene encodes CDR1 SGHRS and CDR2 YFSETQ. For the CDR3, the DNA is TGCGCCAGCAGCATCTGGACAGTTCACTCCTACGAGCAGTACTTC. Residues: CASSIWTVHSYEQYF.

This clone was recorded only once. The chain combines TRBV7-3 with TRBJ2-7; D gene ambiguous. The V and J ends lost 3 bases and 1 base respectively, with 10 bases between them. The CDR3 has 14 residues. Per germline, CDR1 SGHTA and CDR2 FQGTGA. In DNA form, the CDR3 reads TGTGCCAGCAGCTTCGGGCCACCATCCTACGAGCAGTACTTC. Its protein product is CASSFGPPSYEQYF.

The chain recombines TRBV5-6 with TRBJ1-3; 7 bases are a match to TRBD1. This CDR3 is 16 amino acids long. The trim removed 0 bases at V and 2 bases at J, leaving 5 bases unmatched. The germline V gene has CDR1 SGHDT and CDR2 YYEEEE. The CDR3 nucleotides read TGTGCCAGCAGCTTGGGACAGGGTTCTGCTGGAAACACCATATATTTT. It yields the protein CASSLGQGSAGNTIYF.

The chain couples TRBV5-4 to TRBJ1-2; D unclear. The CDR3 contains 11 residues. Per the germline V gene, CDR1 is SGHNT and CDR2 is YYREEE (reference sequence). V dropped 3 bases and J dropped 6 bases, with 6 bases sitting between them. The CDR3 is CASSYRDGYTF. The CDR3 bases are TGTGCCAGCAGCTACCGGGATGGCTACACCTTC. The variable domain in full, completed from reference TRBV5-4 and TRBJ1-2, reads ETGVTQSPTHLIKTRGQQVTLRCSSQSGHNTVSWYQQALGQGPQFIFQYYREEENGRGNFPPRFSGLQFPNYSSELNVNALELDDSALYLCASSYRDGYTFGSGTRLTVV.

The genes are TRBV7-9 and TRBJ2-7; tentative D call: TRBD1 (6 bases). V lost 5 bases, J lost 2 bases, and 16 bases lay in between. The CDR3 has 15 residues. The germline CDR1 and CDR2 sequences are SEHNR and FQNEAQ (reference sequence). The CDR3 nucleotides are TGTGCCAGCAGCAGGGTGGCACAGGGCGCCTACGAGCAGTACTTC. Its translation: CASSRVAQGAYEQYF.

This chain links TRBV10-3 with TRBJ1-2, with D possibly being TRBD1 (6 bases). V gave up 6 bases and J gave up 4 bases, with 9 bases separating them. The CDR3 consists of 12 residues. CDR1 and CDR2 from the germline V gene are ENHRY and SYGVKD. CDR3 in amino acids: CAIRGGAYGYTF. In DNA, the CDR3 is TGTGCCATCAGAGGGGGTGCCTATGGCTACACCTTC.